Each of the 28 T cell receptor beta chains below was sequenced from the same sample in a study of cytotoxic CD8 clonotypes in ibrutinib-treated CLL. Profiling relied on immunoSEQ multiplex PCR, and the TCRdb table lists in-frame clones only, not all of them. The repertoire holds tens of thousands of clones, with nearly 70% as singletons. The source was PBMCs, collected at disease progression, from a patient treated with ibrutinib. The receptor source for this set is a human donor with chronic lymphocytic leukemia.

The chain combines TRBV10-2 with TRBJ1-1, with TRBD1 matching 11 bases. Trimming at V came to 3 bases and at J to 6 bases, leaving 9 bases not matched to a gene. The CDR3 extends over 16 amino acids. Germline loops: CDR1 WSHSY, CDR2 SAAADI. The CDR3 reads CASSEWTGGGIAEAFF. The CDR3 nucleotides are TGCGCCAGCAGTGAATGGACAGGGGGCGGCATAGCTGAAGCTTTCTTT.

The chain combines TRBV25-1 with TRBJ1-1; no clear D gene. Germline V gives CDR1 MGHDK, CDR2 SYGVNS. Between the trimmed V and J ends, which lost 6 bases and 1 base, there was a span of 9 bases. This CDR3 has 13 amino acids. Here the CDR3 DNA reads TGTGCCAGCAGCCTAATGGGGAACACTGAAGCTTTCTTT. It yields the protein CASSLMGNTEAFF.

The chain couples TRBV9 to TRBJ2-7, with D perhaps matching TRBD1 (5 bases). Trimming pared 3 bases from V and 2 bases from J, leaving 12 bases between. CDR1 and CDR2 from the germline V gene are SGDLS and YYNGEE. The CDR3 has 14 residues. The CDR3 DNA is TGTGCCAGCAGCGCGTCAGGGAATCCCTACGAGCAGTACTTC. This encodes CASSASGNPYEQYF.

The chain combines TRBV10-3 with TRBJ1-1; TRBD1 is a possible D gene (6 bases). V was cut by 7 bases and J by 6 bases, with 15 bases left in between. Germline V gives CDR1 ENHRY, CDR2 SYGVKD. This CDR3 comprises 13 residues. CDR3 nucleotide sequence: TGTGCCATCACATCAGGGGAATACGCTGAAGCTTTCTTT. This translates into CAITSGEYAEAFF.

The chain is built from TRBV27 and TRBJ2-1; TRBD2 might be the D (7 bases). Trimming shortened V by 2 bases and J by 8 bases, and 16 bases separated the two germline ends. Germline lookup yields CDR1 MNHEY and CDR2 SMNVEV (reference sequence). This CDR3 comprises 15 residues. The CDR3 DNA follows: TGTGCCAGCAGTTTAAGACGGGGGGCGGGGGATGAGCAGTTCTTC. Translated: CASSLRRGAGDEQFF.

This sequence joins TRBV19 and TRBJ1-5, with D hard to call. Trimming left V 1 base short and J 4 bases short, with 8 bases between. Germline V CDR1 and CDR2: LNHDA, SQIVND (reference sequence). The CDR3 contains 14 residues. CDR3: CASSIGVSNQPQHF. CDR3 coding DNA: TGTGCCAGTAGTATAGGGGTTTCAAATCAGCCCCAGCATTTT. The full variable domain, its missing parts supplied by reference TRBV19 and TRBJ1-5, is DGGITQSPKYLFRKEGQNVTLSCEQNLNHDAMYWYRQDPGQGLRLIYYSQIVNDFQKGDIAEGYSVSREKKESFPLTVTSAQKNPTAFYLCASSIGVSNQPQHFGDGTRLSIL.

V gene TRBV5-1 combines with J gene TRBJ2-5, with 10 bases matching TRBD2. The germline gives CDR1 SGHRS, CDR2 YFSETQ. J was trimmed by 2 bases and V by 3 bases; bases with no gene match: 7. This CDR3 is built from 16 residues. This CDR3 is CASSYYSGGTQETQYF. The CDR3 region has the DNA TGCGCCAGCAGCTACTATAGCGGGGGGACTCAAGAGACCCAGTACTTC.

This clone was recorded once. The gene calls are TRBV5-4 and TRBJ1-4; D remains ambiguous. Germline V gene lookup returns CDR1 SGHNT and CDR2 YYREEE (reference sequence). The ends were cut back, 1 base at V and 4 bases at J, with 11 bases in the middle. The CDR3 is 15 residues long. In DNA, the CDR3 is TGTGCCAGCAGCTTGTGGGCAGGTGATAATGAAAAACTGTTTTTT. Amino acid sequence: CASSLWAGDNEKLFF.

V usage is TRBV5-1 and J usage is TRBJ1-5, with D unclear. The CDR3 covers 13 residues. V lost 1 base and J lost 5, with 7 bases in between. Germline V CDR1 and CDR2: SGHRS, YFSETQ. The CDR3 loop reads CASSLRPDQPQHF. DNA for the CDR3: TGCGCCAGCAGCTTGCGTCCTGATCAGCCCCAGCATTTT.

The chain is built from TRBV7-9 and TRBJ1-6; no definite D call. The germline V gene has CDR1 SEHNR and CDR2 FQNEAQ (reference sequence). With 0 bases removed from V and 8 bases from J, the gap between germline ends came to 2 bases. There are 12 residues in the CDR3. The CDR3 DNA follows: TGTGCCAGCAGCTTAGCACATTCACCCCTCCACTTT. This encodes CASSLAHSPLHF.

The chain uses TRBV25-1 and TRBJ2-1; D is perhaps TRBD1 or TRBD2 (5 bases each). Trimming shortened V by 2 bases and J by 12 bases, and 14 bases separated the two germline ends. Germline loops: CDR1 MGHDK, CDR2 SYGVNS. This CDR3 has 13 residues. In DNA form, the CDR3 reads TGTGCCAGCAGTGAAAACGGGGCTTATCGGCAGTTCTTC. Protein product: CASSENGAYRQFF.

The chain carries TRBV5-8 and TRBJ1-4; D is possibly TRBD1 (5 bases). The germline V gene encodes CDR1 SGHTS and CDR2 YDEGEE. This CDR3 comprises 14 residues. V was pared by 3 bases and J by 8 bases, with 14 bases between. CDR3 in DNA: TGTGCCAGCAGCTCCCTTCAGGGCGCGGAAAAACTGTTTTTT. Protein sequence: CASSSLQGAEKLFF.

The J gene is TRBJ1-1, the V gene TRBV10-3; D remains unclear. Germline CDR1 ENHRY, CDR2 SYGVKD. The CDR3 has 16 residues. V was trimmed by 0 bases and J by 0 bases, leaving 11 bases between them. The DNA of the CDR3 is TGTGCCATCAGTGAGTCGTACGGGGATATGAACACTGAAGCTTTCTTT. This translates into CAISESYGDMNTEAFF.

V is TRBV11-2 and J is TRBJ2-1; 8 bases are shared with TRBD1. V shed 1 base, J shed 4 bases, and the junction held 6 bases outside the gene matches. Per the germline V gene, CDR1 is SGHAT and CDR2 is FQNNGV. CDR3 length: 16 amino acids. CDR3 amino acids: CASSLVPGQDYNEQFF. For the CDR3, the DNA is TGTGCCAGCAGCTTAGTTCCGGGACAGGATTACAATGAGCAGTTCTTC.

This clone was detected a few times. The chain employs TRBV5-1 and TRBJ2-3; 8 bases match TRBD2. V lost 0 bases and J lost 3; bases outside the gene matches: 6. CDR1 SGHRS and CDR2 YFSETQ come from the germline V gene. There are 16 residues in the CDR3. As DNA, the CDR3 is TGCGCCAGCAGCTTGGCGACGGGGGGGCCAACAGATACGCAGTATTTT. It yields the protein CASSLATGGPTDTQYF.

This clone was seen a handful of times. This chain connects TRBV19 to TRBJ1-1; TRBD1 is a possible D gene (5 bases). CDR1 is LNHDA, CDR2 SQIVND, per germline (reference sequence). The CDR3 covers 15 residues. The V end was cut by 4 bases, the J end by 4 bases, with 16 bases between. The CDR3 DNA sequence: TGTGCCAGTAGTAGGCCCATGGGTAGGGGCACTGAAGCTTTCTTT. It specifies CASSRPMGRGTEAFF. Drawing the rest from reference TRBV19 and TRBJ1-1, the complete variable domain is DGGITQSPKYLFRKEGQNVTLSCEQNLNHDAMYWYRQDPGQGLRLIYYSQIVNDFQKGDIAEGYSVSREKKESFPLTVTSAQKNPTAFYLCASSRPMGRGTEAFFGQGTRLTVV.

CDR3 amino acids: CASSAWTSEGEQFF. In DNA, the CDR3 is TGTGCCAGCAGCGCCTGGACTAGCGAGGGTGAGCAGTTCTTC. V gene TRBV11-2 combines with J gene TRBJ2-1; 9 bases align to TRBD2. V was clipped by 5 bases and J by 9 bases; unmatched bases: 8. Germline V gene lookup returns CDR1 SGHAT and CDR2 FQNNGV. This CDR3 region has 14 residues.

The chain employs TRBV18 and TRBJ1-2; TRBD1 matches 11 bases. This CDR3 contains 15 residues. In germline, CDR1 is KGHSH, CDR2 LQKENI. V was clipped by 4 bases and J by 4 bases; unmatched bases: 5. This CDR3 reads CASSQGQGAIYGYTF. The CDR3 DNA reads as TGTGCCAGCTCACAAGGACAGGGGGCGATCTATGGCTACACCTTC.

This clone was detected many times. The rearrangement uses TRBV10-3 and TRBJ1-1; tentative D call: TRBD1 (5 bases). The CDR3 totals 14 residues. The germline CDR1 and CDR2 sequences are ENHRY and SYGVKD. V lost 4 bases and J lost 1, with 10 bases in between. CDR3 protein: CAISVEGKNTEAFF. The CDR3 region has the DNA TGTGCCATCAGTGTTGAGGGGAAGAACACTGAAGCTTTCTTT.

The chain has TRBV7-9 and TRBJ1-2, with D tentatively TRBD1 (5 bases). The CDR3 runs 14 residues. The germline V and J ends were trimmed by 4 bases and 8 bases, with 17 bases remaining between them. Germline V gene lookup returns CDR1 SEHNR and CDR2 FQNEAQ (reference sequence). CDR3 sequence (DNA): TGTGCCAGCAGCTGGGCCGGGACCGGGAACGGCTACACCTTC. Translated: CASSWAGTGNGYTF.

The rearrangement uses TRBV2 and TRBJ1-6, with D perhaps TRBD1 (6 bases). The germline V and J ends were trimmed by 2 bases and 10 bases, with 15 bases remaining between them. The CDR3 loop spans 15 amino acids. The germline CDR1 and CDR2 sequences are SNHLY and FYNNEI. CDR3 in DNA: TGTGCCAGCAGTGAATTGGGGGCGTCGGGATCACCCCTCCACTTT. This gives the protein CASSELGASGSPLHF.

This chain uses TRBV7-6 with TRBJ1-1; D is uncertain. The ends were cut back, 4 bases at V and 4 bases at J, with 7 bases in the middle. CDR1 and CDR2 from the germline V gene are SGHVS and FNYEAQ. This CDR3 is 12 amino acids long. CDR3: CASSSETTEAFF. CDR3 DNA: TGTGCCAGCAGCTCGGAAACCACTGAAGCTTTCTTT.

The chain recombines TRBV7-2 with TRBJ1-5, with D possibly TRBD1 on 5 matching bases. Trimming took off 5 bases at V and 3 bases at J, with 8 bases between the two ends. This CDR3 comprises 13 residues. Per germline, CDR1 SGHTA and CDR2 FQGNSA. CDR3 coding DNA: TGTGCCAGCAGCCAGACAGTCAATCAGCCCCAGCATTTT. Its translation: CASSQTVNQPQHF. The variable domain in full, completed from reference TRBV7-2 and TRBJ1-5, reads GAGVSQSPSNKVTEKGKDVELRCDPISGHTALYWYRQSLGQGLEFLIYFQGNSAPDKSGLPSDRFSAERTGGSVSTLTIQRTQQEDSAVYLCASSQTVNQPQHFGDGTRLSIL.

In this sample, this clone turned up a few times. J is TRBJ2-5 and V is TRBV19; 9 positions agree with TRBD1. The V gene's germline CDR1 is LNHDA and CDR2 SQIVND (reference sequence). CDR3 length equals 13 residues. The V segment lost 6 bases and the J segment 3 bases; nucleotides outside the gene matches: 2. The CDR3 loop reads CASRGQGEETQYF. CDR3 sequence (DNA): TGTGCCAGTAGGGGACAGGGCGAAGAGACCCAGTACTTC.

CDR3 DNA: TGTGCCAGTAGCCGCAGGGAGTTCCAGCCCCAGCATTTT. Protein product: CASSRREFQPQHF. V usage is TRBV19 and J usage is TRBJ1-5, with D possibly TRBD1 on 5 matching bases. Trimming pared 6 bases from V and 7 bases from J, leaving 13 bases between. The CDR3 covers 13 residues. Germline loops: CDR1 LNHDA, CDR2 SQIVND (reference sequence).

V is TRBV9 and J is TRBJ2-7; D gene uncertain. Germline CDR1 SGDLS, CDR2 YYNGEE. Between the trimmed V and J ends, which lost 0 bases and 4 bases, there was a span of 11 bases. This CDR3 has 14 amino acids. The CDR3 DNA reads as TGTGCCAGCAGCGTAGGTAGGGTTGGGTACGAGCAGTACTTC. Translating it yields CASSVGRVGYEQYF.

This chain links TRBV18 with TRBJ1-5; no definite D call. The CDR3 runs to 14 residues. The V end lost 3 bases, the J end lost 0 bases, and 6 bases lay between the germline ends. In germline, CDR1 is KGHSH, CDR2 LQKENI. CDR3 sequence reads: CASSPASSNQPQHF. The CDR3 region has the DNA TGTGCCAGCTCACCCGCCAGTAGCAATCAGCCCCAGCATTTT.

This chain uses TRBV7-9 with TRBJ2-1; the match to TRBD2 covers 10 bases. Germline loops: CDR1 SEHNR, CDR2 FQNEAQ (reference sequence). With V trimmed by 5 bases and J by 7 bases, 14 bases remained unmatched. The length of the CDR3 is 17 residues. The CDR3 DNA follows: TGTGCCAGCAGCCCGGGGGTAGCGGGGGGCCTGGGGAATGAGCAGTTCTTC. Translated, it gives CASSPGVAGGLGNEQFF.